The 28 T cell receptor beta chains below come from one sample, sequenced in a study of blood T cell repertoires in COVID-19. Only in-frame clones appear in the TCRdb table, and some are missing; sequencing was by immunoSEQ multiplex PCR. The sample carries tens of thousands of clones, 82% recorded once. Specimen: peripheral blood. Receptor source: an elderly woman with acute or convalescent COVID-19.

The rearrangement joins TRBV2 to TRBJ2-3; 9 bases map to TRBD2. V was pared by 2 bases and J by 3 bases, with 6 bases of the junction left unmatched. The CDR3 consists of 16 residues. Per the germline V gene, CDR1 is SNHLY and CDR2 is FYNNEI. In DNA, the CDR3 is TGTGCCAGCAGTGAACAAGCGGGAGGTAGTACAGATACGCAGTATTTT. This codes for CASSEQAGGSTDTQYF.

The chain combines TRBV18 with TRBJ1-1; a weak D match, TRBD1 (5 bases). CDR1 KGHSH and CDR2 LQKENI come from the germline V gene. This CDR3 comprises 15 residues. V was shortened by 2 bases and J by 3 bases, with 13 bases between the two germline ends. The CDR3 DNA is TGTGCCAGCTCACCAAACCCGGGACTGGACACTGAAGCTTTCTTT. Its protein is CASSPNPGLDTEAFF.

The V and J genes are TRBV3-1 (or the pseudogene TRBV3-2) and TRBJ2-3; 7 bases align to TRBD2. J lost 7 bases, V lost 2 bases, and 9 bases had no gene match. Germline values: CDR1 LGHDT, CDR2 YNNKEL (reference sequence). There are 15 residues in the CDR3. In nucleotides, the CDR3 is TGTGCCAGCAGCCAAACGGCTACTAGCGTTAATACGCAGTATTTT. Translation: CASSQTATSVNTQYF.

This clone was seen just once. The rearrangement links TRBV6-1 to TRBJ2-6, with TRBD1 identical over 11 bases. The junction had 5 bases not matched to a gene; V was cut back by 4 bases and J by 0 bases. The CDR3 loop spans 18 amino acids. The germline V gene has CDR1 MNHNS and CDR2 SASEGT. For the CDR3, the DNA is TGTGCCAGCAGTGGACCGGGACAGGGGGACTCTGGGGCCAACGTCCTGACTTTC. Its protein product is CASSGPGQGDSGANVLTF.

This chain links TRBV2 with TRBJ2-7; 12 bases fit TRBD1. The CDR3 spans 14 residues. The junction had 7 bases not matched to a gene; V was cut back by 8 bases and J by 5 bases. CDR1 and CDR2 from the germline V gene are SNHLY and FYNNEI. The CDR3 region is CASLRGTGGDEQYF. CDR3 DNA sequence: TGTGCCAGCCTGAGAGGGACAGGGGGCGACGAGCAGTACTTC.

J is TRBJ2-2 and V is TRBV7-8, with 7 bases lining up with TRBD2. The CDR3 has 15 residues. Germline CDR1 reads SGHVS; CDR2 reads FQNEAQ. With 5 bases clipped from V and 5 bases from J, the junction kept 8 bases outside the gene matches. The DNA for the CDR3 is TGTGCCAGCAGCCCCTGGGGGGGGAATACCGGGGAGCTGTTTTTT. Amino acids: CASSPWGGNTGELFF.

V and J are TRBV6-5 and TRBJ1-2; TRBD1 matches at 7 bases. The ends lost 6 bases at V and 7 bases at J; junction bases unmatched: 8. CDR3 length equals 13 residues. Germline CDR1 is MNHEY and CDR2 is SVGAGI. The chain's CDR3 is CASRSTGFFGYTF. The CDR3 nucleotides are TGTGCCAGCAGATCGACAGGGTTTTTTGGCTACACCTTC.

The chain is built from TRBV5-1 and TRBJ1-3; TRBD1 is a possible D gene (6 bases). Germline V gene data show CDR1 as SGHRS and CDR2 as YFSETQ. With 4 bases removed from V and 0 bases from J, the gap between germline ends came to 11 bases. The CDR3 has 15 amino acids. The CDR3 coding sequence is TGCGCCAGCAGCAAACAGGGAATCTCTGGAAACACCATATATTTT. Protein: CASSKQGISGNTIYF.

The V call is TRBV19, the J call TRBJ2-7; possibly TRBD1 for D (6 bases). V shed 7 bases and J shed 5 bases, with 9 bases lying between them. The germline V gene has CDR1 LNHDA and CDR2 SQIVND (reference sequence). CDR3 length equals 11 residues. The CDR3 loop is CASTQGHEQYF. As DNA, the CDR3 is TGTGCCAGTACTCAGGGGCACGAGCAGTACTTC.

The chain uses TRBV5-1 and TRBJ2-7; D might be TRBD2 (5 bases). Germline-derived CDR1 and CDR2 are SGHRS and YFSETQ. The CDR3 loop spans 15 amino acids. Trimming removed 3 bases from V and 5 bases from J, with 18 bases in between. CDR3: CASSSGLAARDEQYF. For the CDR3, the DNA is TGCGCCAGCAGCTCGGGGTTGGCAGCGAGGGACGAGCAGTACTTC.

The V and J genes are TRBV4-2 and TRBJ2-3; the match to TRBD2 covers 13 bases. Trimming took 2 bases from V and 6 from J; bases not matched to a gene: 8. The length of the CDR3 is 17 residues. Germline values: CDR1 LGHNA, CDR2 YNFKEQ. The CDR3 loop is CASSQQTSGGPEDTQYF. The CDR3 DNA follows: TGTGCCAGCAGCCAACAGACTAGCGGGGGGCCAGAGGATACGCAGTATTTT.

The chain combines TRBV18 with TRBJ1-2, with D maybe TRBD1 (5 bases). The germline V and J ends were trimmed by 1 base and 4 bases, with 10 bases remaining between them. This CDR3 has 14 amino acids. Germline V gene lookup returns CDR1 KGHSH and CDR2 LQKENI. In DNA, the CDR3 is TGTGCCAGCTCACCACGCGGGACTTCCTATGGCTACACCTTC. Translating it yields CASSPRGTSYGYTF. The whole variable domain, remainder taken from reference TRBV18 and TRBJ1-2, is NAGVMQNPRHLVRRRGQEARLRCSPMKGHSHVYWYRQLPEEGLKFMVYLQKENIIDESGMPKERFSAEFPKEGPSILRIQQVVRGDSAAYFCASSPRGTSYGYTFGSGTRLTVV.

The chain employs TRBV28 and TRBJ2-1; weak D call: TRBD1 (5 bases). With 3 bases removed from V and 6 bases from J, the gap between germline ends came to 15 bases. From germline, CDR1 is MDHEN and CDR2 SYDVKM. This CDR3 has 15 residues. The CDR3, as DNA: TGTGCCAGCAGTTTGTCCGGACAAGGGGTCAATGAGCAGTTCTTC. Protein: CASSLSGQGVNEQFF.

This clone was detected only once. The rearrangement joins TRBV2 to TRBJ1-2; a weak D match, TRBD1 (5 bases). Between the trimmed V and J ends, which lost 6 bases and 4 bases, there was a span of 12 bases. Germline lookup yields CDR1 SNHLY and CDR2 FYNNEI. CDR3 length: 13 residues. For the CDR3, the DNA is TGTGCCAGCAGCCCGGACAAGGCCTATGGCTACACCTTC. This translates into CASSPDKAYGYTF. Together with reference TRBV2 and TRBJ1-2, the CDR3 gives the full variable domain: EPEVTQTPSHQVTQMGQEVILRCVPISNHLYFYWYRQILGQKVEFLVSFYNNEISEKSEIFDDQFSVERPDGSNFTLKIRSTKLEDSAMYFCASSPDKAYGYTFGSGTRLTVV.

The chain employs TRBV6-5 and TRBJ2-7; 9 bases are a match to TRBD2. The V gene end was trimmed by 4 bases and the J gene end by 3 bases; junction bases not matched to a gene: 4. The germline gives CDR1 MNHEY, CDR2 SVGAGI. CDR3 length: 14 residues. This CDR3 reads CASSSLAGYYEQYF. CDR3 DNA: TGTGCCAGCAGTTCCCTAGCGGGGTACTACGAGCAGTACTTC.

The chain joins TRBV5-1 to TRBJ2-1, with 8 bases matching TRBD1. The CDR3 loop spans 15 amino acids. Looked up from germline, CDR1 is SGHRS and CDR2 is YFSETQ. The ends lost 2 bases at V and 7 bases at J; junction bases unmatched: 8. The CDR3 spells CASSFTKQGVNEQFF. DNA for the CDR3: TGCGCCAGCAGCTTTACCAAACAGGGGGTAAATGAGCAGTTCTTC.

The chain's CDR3 is CAWNDNGGPRGTEAFF. DNA for the CDR3: TGTGCCTGGAACGATAACGGAGGCCCGCGGGGGACTGAAGCTTTCTTT. The J gene is TRBJ1-1, the V gene TRBV30; D may be TRBD1 (5 bases). The V gene lost 4 bases and the J gene lost 5 bases, with 23 bases spanning the gap. The CDR3 extends over 16 amino acids. CDR1 GTSNPN and CDR2 SVGIG come from the germline V gene (reference sequence).

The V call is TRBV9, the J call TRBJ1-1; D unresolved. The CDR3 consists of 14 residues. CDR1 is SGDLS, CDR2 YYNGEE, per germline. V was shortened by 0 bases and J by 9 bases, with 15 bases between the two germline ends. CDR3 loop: CASSVEAFGAQAFF. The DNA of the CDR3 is TGTGCCAGCAGCGTAGAGGCTTTTGGAGCCCAAGCTTTCTTT.

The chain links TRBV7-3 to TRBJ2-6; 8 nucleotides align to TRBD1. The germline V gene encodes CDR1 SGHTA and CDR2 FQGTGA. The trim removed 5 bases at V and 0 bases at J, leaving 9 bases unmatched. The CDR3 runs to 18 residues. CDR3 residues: CASSSPGQADSGANVLTF. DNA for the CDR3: TGTGCCAGCAGCAGCCCGGGACAGGCGGACTCTGGGGCCAACGTCCTGACTTTC.

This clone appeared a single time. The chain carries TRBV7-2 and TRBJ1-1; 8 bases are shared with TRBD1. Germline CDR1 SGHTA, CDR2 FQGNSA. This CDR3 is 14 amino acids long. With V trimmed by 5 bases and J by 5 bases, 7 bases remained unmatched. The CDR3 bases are TGTGCCAGCAGCCGTATACAGGGGGTGACTGAAGCTTTCTTT. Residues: CASSRIQGVTEAFF.

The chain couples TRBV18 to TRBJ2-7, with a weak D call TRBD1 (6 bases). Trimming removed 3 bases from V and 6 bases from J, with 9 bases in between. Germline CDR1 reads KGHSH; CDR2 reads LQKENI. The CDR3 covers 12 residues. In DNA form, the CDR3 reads TGTGCCAGCTCACCGGGGGCAAGCGAGCAGTACTTC. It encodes CASSPGASEQYF. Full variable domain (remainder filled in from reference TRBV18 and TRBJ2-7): NAGVMQNPRHLVRRRGQEARLRCSPMKGHSHVYWYRQLPEEGLKFMVYLQKENIIDESGMPKERFSAEFPKEGPSILRIQQVVRGDSAAYFCASSPGASEQYFGPGTRLTVT.

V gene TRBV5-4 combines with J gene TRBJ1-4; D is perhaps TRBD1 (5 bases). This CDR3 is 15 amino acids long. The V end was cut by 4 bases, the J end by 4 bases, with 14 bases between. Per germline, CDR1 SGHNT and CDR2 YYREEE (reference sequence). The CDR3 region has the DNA TGTGCCAGCAGCCAGAGTCGACAGAATAATGAAAAACTGTTTTTT. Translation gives CASSQSRQNNEKLFF.

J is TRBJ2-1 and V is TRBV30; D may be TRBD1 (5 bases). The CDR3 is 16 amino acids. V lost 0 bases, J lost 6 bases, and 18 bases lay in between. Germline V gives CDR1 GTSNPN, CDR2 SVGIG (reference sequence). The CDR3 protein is CAWSVGLQSGANEQFF. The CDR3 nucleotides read TGTGCCTGGAGTGTGGGTTTGCAAAGTGGGGCCAATGAGCAGTTCTTC.

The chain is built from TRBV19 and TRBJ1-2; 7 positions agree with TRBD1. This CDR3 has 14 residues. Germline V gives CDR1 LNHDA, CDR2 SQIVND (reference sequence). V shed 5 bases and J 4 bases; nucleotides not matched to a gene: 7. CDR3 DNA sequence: TGTGCCAGTAGTGAACAGGGGTCCCGCTATGGCTACACCTTC. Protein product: CASSEQGSRYGYTF.

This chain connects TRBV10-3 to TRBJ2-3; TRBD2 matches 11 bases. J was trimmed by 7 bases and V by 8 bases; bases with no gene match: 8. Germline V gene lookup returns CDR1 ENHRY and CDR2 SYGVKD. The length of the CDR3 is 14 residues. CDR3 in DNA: TGTGCCATCGCTTCTAGCGGGGGGCATTATACGCAGTATTTT. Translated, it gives CAIASSGGHYTQYF.

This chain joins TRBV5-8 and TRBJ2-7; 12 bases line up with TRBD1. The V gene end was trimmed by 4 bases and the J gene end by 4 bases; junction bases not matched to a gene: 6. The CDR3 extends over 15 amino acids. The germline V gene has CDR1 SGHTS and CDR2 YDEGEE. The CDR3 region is CASSTGTGGMYEQYF. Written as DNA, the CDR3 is TGTGCCAGCAGCACCGGGACAGGGGGCATGTACGAGCAGTACTTC. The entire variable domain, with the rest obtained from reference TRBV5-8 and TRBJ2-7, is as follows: EAGVTQSPTHLIKTRGQQATLRCSPISGHTSVYWYQQALGLGLQFLLWYDEGEERNRGNFPPRFSGRQFPNYSSELNVNALELEDSALYLCASSTGTGGMYEQYFGPGTRLTVT.

CDR3 coding DNA: TGTGCCAGCAGTGAAGCCGTAGACAGATTTATGCAGCCCCAGCATTTT. It encodes CASSEAVDRFMQPQHF. This chain uses TRBV6-1 with TRBJ1-5; perhaps TRBD1 as D (5 bases). CDR1 MNHNS and CDR2 SASEGT come from the germline V gene. CDR3 length: 16 residues. Deletions cut 0 bases from V and 7 bases from J, with 16 bases between.

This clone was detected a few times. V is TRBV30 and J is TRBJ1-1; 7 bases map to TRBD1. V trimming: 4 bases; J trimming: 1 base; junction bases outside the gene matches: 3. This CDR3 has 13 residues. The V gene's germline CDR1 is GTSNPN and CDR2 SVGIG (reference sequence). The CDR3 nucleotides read TGTGCCTGGAATCGACAGGGGAACACTGAAGCTTTCTTT. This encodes CAWNRQGNTEAFF.